This entry describes one T cell receptor (beta chain). The CDR3 runs 14 residues. Germline-derived CDR1 and CDR2 are LGHNA and YSLEER. Trimming removed 0 bases from V and 6 bases from J, with 12 bases in between. This sample is drawn from a study of blood T cell repertoires in COVID-19. About the research overall: Specimens from acute and convalescent COVID-19 originated in the United States, Italy and Spain.

TCRdb's table, derived via immunoSEQ multiplex PCR, lists solely in-frame clones and lacks some. The sample shows approximately 310,000 clones, about 90% of them seen only once. The clonotype originates from a woman in her fifties or sixties who had recovered from COVID-19. The chain employs TRBV4-3 and TRBJ2-7; D perhaps matches TRBD2 (6 bases). Specimen: peripheral blood. CDR3 amino acids: CASSQDKEGLEQYF. CDR3 DNA sequence: TGCGCCAGCAGCCAAGATAAGGAGGGCCTCGAGCAGTACTTC.